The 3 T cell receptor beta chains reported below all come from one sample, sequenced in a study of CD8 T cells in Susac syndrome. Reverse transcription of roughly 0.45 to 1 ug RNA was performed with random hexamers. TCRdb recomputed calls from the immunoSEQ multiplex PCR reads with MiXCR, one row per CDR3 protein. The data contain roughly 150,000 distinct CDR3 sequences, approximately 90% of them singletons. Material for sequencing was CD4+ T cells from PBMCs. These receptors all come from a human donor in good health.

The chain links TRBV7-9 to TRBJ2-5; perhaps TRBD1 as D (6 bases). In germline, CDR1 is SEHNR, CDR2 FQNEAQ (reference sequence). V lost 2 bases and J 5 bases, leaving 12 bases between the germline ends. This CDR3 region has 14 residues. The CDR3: CASSLSQGRETQYF. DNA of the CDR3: TGTGCCAGCAGCTTAAGTCAGGGGCGCGAGACCCAGTACTTC.

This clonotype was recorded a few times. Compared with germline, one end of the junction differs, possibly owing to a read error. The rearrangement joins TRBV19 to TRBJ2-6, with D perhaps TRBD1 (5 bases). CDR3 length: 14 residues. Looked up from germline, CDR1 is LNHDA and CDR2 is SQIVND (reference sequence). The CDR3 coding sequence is TGTGCCAGTAGTACCATCTCTGGGGCCAACGTCCTAACTTTC. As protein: CASSTISGANVLTF.

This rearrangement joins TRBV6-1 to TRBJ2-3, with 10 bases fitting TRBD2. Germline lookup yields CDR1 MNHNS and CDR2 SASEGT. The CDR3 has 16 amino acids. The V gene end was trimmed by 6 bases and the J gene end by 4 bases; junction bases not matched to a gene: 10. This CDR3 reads CASRAGGAGGPDTQYF. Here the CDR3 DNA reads TGTGCCAGCAGAGCCGGTGGAGCGGGGGGGCCAGATACGCAGTATTTT.